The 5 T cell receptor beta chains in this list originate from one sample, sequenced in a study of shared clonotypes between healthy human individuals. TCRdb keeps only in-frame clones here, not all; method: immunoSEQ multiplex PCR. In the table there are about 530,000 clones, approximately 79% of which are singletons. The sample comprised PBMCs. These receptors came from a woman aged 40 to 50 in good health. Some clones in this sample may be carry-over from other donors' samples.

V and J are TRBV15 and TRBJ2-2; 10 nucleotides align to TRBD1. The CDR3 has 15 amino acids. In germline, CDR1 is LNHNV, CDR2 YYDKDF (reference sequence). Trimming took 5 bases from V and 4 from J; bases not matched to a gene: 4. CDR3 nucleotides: TGTGCCACCAGCCCGGACAGGGGGTTCACCGGGGAGCTGTTTTTT. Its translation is CATSPDRGFTGELFF.

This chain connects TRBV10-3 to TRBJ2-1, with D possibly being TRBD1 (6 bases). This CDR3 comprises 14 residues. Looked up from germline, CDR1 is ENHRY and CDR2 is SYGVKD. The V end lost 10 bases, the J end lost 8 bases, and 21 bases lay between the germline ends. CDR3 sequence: CATKVVGDTDEQFF. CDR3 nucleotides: TGTGCCACCAAGGTGGTGGGGGACACTGATGAGCAGTTCTTC.

The CDR3 sequence: CASSREFTDTQYF. The CDR3 DNA sequence: TGTGCCAGCTCGCGGGAGTTTACAGATACGCAGTATTTT. The chain links TRBV18 to TRBJ2-3; 7 nucleotides line up with TRBD2. This CDR3 is 13 amino acids long. Unmatched junction bases numbered 3, after V lost 6 bases and J lost 3 bases. Germline CDR1 and CDR2: KGHSH and LQKENI.

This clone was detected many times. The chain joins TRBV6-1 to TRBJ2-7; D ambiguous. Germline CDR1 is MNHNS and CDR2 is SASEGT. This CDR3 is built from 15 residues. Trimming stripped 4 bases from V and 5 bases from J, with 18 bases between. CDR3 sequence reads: CASSVGPATSNEQYF. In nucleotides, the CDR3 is TGTGCCAGCAGTGTAGGGCCCGCCACATCGAACGAGCAGTACTTC.

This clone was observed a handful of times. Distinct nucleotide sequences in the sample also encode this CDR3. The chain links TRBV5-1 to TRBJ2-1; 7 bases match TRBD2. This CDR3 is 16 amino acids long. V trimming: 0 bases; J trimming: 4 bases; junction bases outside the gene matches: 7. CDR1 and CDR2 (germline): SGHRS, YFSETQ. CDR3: CASSLEGLGGYNEQFF. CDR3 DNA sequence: TGCGCCAGCAGCTTGGAGGGGCTCGGGGGGTACAATGAGCAGTTCTTC. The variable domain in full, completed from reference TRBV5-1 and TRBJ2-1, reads KAGVTQTPRYLIKTRGQQVTLSCSPISGHRSVSWYQQTPGQGLQFLFEYFSETQRNKGNFPGRFSGRQFSNSRSEMNVSTLELGDSALYLCASSLEGLGGYNEQFFGPGTRLTVL.